A selection of T cell receptor beta chains follows, all from one sample in a study of regulatory T cells in long-lasting Graves disease. TCRdb reanalysed the multiplex PCR reads using MiXCR and keeps one entry per CDR3 protein. The sample lists 450,000 or so distinct CDR3 sequences; about 20% were seen once. Sequenced material: peripheral blood mononuclear cells (PBMCs), taken when the disease was refractory, from a patient treated with antithyroid drugs. These receptor sequences come from a female donor with Graves disease. Each CDR3 is given with its conserved first and last residue. Each record gives: V gene, clone size, J gene, D gene, CDR3 DNA, CDR3 protein. D genes are given only for firm matches. Rows may omit the clone size; those that give it use once, few, many or a size class.

TRBV6-1	-	TRBJ2-7	TRBD1	TGTGCCAGCATCAGCTACAAGGGGGCGTCCTACGAGCAGTACTTC	CASISYKGASYEQYF
TRBV9	few	TRBJ1-4	-	TGTGCCAGCAGCCCCCGGGACATTTGGGCTAATGAAAAACTGTTTTTT	CASSPRDIWANEKLFF
TRBV7-2	few	TRBJ2-2	TRBD1	TGTGCCAGCAGTCAACGTGGGACAGGGTTGAGCACCGGGGAGCTGTTTTTT	CASSQRGTGLSTGELFF
TRBV9	-	TRBJ2-6	TRBD2	TGTGCCAGCAGTGAGCGGGGCTCTGGGGCCAACGTCCTGACTTTC	CASSERGSGANVLTF
TRBV4-3	-	TRBJ2-2	-	TGCGCCAGCAGCCAAGGAGGTAGCCTGACCGGGGAGCTGTTTTTT	CASSQGGSLTGELFF
TRBV7-8	many	TRBJ2-2	-	TGTGCCAGCAGCCGAGGGACCGAAACCGGGGAGCTGTTTTTT	CASSRGTETGELFF
TRBV11-1	-	TRBJ1-2	-	TGTGCCAGCAGCTTGTCCGACGGGCCCTATGGCTACACCTTC	CASSLSDGPYGYTF
TRBV6-5	many	TRBJ2-7	TRBD2	TGTGCCAGCAGTTTGGAGCGGGGCCCTCTCTACGAGCAGTACTTC	CASSLERGPLYEQYF
TRBV28	-	TRBJ2-3	-	TGTGCCAGCACCAGGGATCGGACAGATACGCAGTATTTT	CASTRDRTDTQYF
TRBV7-2	many	TRBJ2-7	TRBD2	TGTGCCAGCAGCTTAGTTACTAGCGGTACTTACGAGCAGTACTTC	CASSLVTSGTYEQYF
TRBV7-9	-	TRBJ2-3	-	TGTGCCAGCAGCCCAAACTGGGCAGGACCCGCTAGCACAGATACGCAGTATTTT	CASSPNWAGPASTDTQYF
TRBV28	many	TRBJ1-2	-	TGTGCCAGCAGTGTACGGACGCGAGGTGGCTACACCTTC	CASSVRTRGGYTF
TRBV2	many	TRBJ2-5	-	TGTGCCAGCAGTGAAGAGACCCAGTACTTC	CASSEETQYF
TRBV18	few	TRBJ1-4	-	TGTGCCAGCTCACCCCCGGGAGGGCTTGGTGAAAAACTGTTTTTT	CASSPPGGLGEKLFF
TRBV12-3/TRBV12-4	many	TRBJ1-2	TRBD1	TGTGCCAGCAGCCCGGGCAGGGGGCGAAGGAGCTATGGCTACACCTTC	CASSPGRGRRSYGYTF
TRBV15	few	TRBJ2-2	TRBD2	TGTGCCATCTCGCGGGGGGATTACACCGGGGAGCTGTTTTTT	CAISRGDYTGELFF
TRBV29-1	-	TRBJ2-7	-	TGCAGCGTTGCCGAGGGGCCTTCCTACGAGCAGTACTTC	CSVAEGPSYEQYF
TRBV20-1	-	TRBJ1-2	-	TGCAGTGCTTCCGCCCGGGGATTCTATGGCTACACCTTC	CSASARGFYGYTF
TRBV7-3	-	TRBJ1-2	-	TGTGCCAGCAGCTTAAATCGGGACACTCGATTCGGCTATGGCTACACCTTC	CASSLNRDTRFGYGYTF
TRBV4-3	-	TRBJ2-5	-	TGCGCCAGCAGCCAAGATCAAAGTCAGACCCAGTACTTC	CASSQDQSQTQYF
TRBV7-9	few	TRBJ2-7	-	TGTGCCAGCAGCTTAGCCGGCCCGAGGGGAGGCTACGAGCAGTACTTC	CASSLAGPRGGYEQYF
TRBV3-1	-	TRBJ2-7	-	TGTGCCAGCAGCCAAGGTTTGCGGCACGAGCAGTACTTC	CASSQGLRHEQYF
TRBV20-1	-	TRBJ2-7	TRBD2	TGCAGTGCTCGGACTAGCGGGAGCTACGAGCAGTACTTC	CSARTSGSYEQYF
TRBV6-1	many	TRBJ2-5	TRBD1	TGTGCCAGCAGCAAACAGGGACAGAGCCAAGAGACCCAGTACTTC	CASSKQGQSQETQYF
TRBV4-3	-	TRBJ1-3	-	TGCGCCAGCAGCCAAGGTCGGGACAACTCTGGAAACACCATATATTTT	CASSQGRDNSGNTIYF
TRBV7-3	many	TRBJ2-2	-	TGTGCCAGCAGCACCACGAGTTACACCGGGGAGCTGTTTTTT	CASSTTSYTGELFF
TRBV12-3/TRBV12-4	many	TRBJ1-1	TRBD1	TGTGCCAGCAGTCTACAGGGGACGGCGAACACTGAAGCTTTCTTT	CASSLQGTANTEAFF
TRBV19	-	TRBJ2-5	TRBD2	TGTGCCAGTAGTATACTAGCGGGAGGAGAGTATATGGAGACCCAGTACTTC	CASSILAGGEYMETQYF
TRBV19	few	TRBJ1-2	-	TGTGCCAGTAACGGGCCCCCACATAACTATGGCTACACCTTC	CASNGPPHNYGYTF
TRBV3-1	few	TRBJ2-6	-	TGTGCCAGCAGCCCTTCAGGGTTGGGGGGGGCCAACGTCCTGACTTTC	CASSPSGLGGANVLTF
TRBV5-1	-	TRBJ1-2	-	TGCGCCAGCAGCTTGGAGGACTATGACTACACCTTC	CASSLEDYDYTF
TRBV30	few	TRBJ2-5	-	TGTGCCTGGACTCCCCAAGAGACCCAGTACTTC	CAWTPQETQYF
TRBV12-3/TRBV12-4	many	TRBJ2-7	TRBD2	TGTGCCAGCACCCCTAGCGGGAGGAACTTAAACGAGCAGTACTTC	CASTPSGRNLNEQYF
TRBV7-2	many	TRBJ2-4	-	TGTGCCAGCAGCTTAGCGGAGGCAGGGATGGGAAACATTCAGTACTTC	CASSLAEAGMGNIQYF
TRBV19	-	TRBJ1-1	TRBD1	TGTGCCAGTAGTATAGATTGGCGAGGAGGGGGCGACACTGAAGCTTTCTTT	CASSIDWRGGGDTEAFF
TRBV20-1	-	TRBJ2-7	TRBD1	TGCAGTGCTAGAGATCAGGGGGACAGGGACGAGCAGTACTTC	CSARDQGDRDEQYF
TRBV5-1	-	TRBJ2-7	-	TGCGCCAGCAGTAAGTCGGGACAACCCTACGAGCAGTACTTC	CASSKSGQPYEQYF
TRBV28	many	TRBJ2-7	-	TGTGCCAGCAGTTTGAGTGCAGGAGCCTACGAGCAGTACTTC	CASSLSAGAYEQYF
TRBV5-1	many	TRBJ1-6	-	TGTGCCAGCAGTCTGGGACAAGGCAATTCACCCCTCCACTTT	CASSLGQGNSPLHF
TRBV11-2	many	TRBJ1-1	TRBD1	TGTGCCAGCAGCGTAGGACCGGACAGGGTCGGCACTGAAGCTTTCTTT	CASSVGPDRVGTEAFF
TRBV28	many	TRBJ1-1	-	TGTGCCAGCAGTTTAGAATGGAGTAGGCCGAACACTGAAGCTTTCTTT	CASSLEWSRPNTEAFF
TRBV19	few	TRBJ2-2	TRBD1	TGTGCCAGTAGTATAGATGGGACAGGCCCTCGAGGGACCGGGGAGCTGTTTTTT	CASSIDGTGPRGTGELFF
TRBV7-2	many	TRBJ1-5	-	TGTGCCAGCAGCTTCTGGGCAGAGAGCAATCAGCCCCAGCATTTT	CASSFWAESNQPQHF
TRBV7-2	-	TRBJ2-3	-	TGTGCCAGCAGCTTAGAATCGGCGGGTGGGGATACGCAGTATTTT	CASSLESAGGDTQYF
TRBV2	once	TRBJ2-1	TRBD1	TGTGCCAGCAGGAGGACAGGGGTTCAGCAGTTCTTC	CASRRTGVQQFF
TRBV10-3	many	TRBJ1-2	TRBD1	TGTGCCATCTATGACAGGGGAGACTATGGCTACACCTTC	CAIYDRGDYGYTF
TRBV14	many	TRBJ1-2	TRBD1	TGTGCCAGCAGCCAAGGACAGGGGATCGGTGGCTACACCTTC	CASSQGQGIGGYTF
TRBV27	many	TRBJ1-3	-	TGTGCCAGCAACTCTGGAAACACCATATATTTT	CASNSGNTIYF
TRBV19	few	TRBJ2-7	-	TGTGCCAGTAGTCCTTCCGTTCTACACTCCTACGAGCAGTACTTC	CASSPSVLHSYEQYF
TRBV7-9	few	TRBJ1-4	-	TGTGCCAGCAGCTTCGAGAATGAAAAACTGTTTTTT	CASSFENEKLFF
TRBV15	-	TRBJ2-7	TRBD1	TGTGCCACCAGCAGAGACTTGGGACAGGGGACATACGAGCAGTACTTC	CATSRDLGQGTYEQYF
TRBV11-2	many	TRBJ1-2	-	TGTGCCAGCAGTTCTGTTGGCGGCTACACCTTC	CASSSVGGYTF
TRBV12-3/TRBV12-4	many	TRBJ2-2	-	TGTGCCAGCAGCCCCGGATGGCCTGTGCAAACCGGGGAGCTGTTTTTT	CASSPGWPVQTGELFF
TRBV5-5	few	TRBJ1-4	TRBD1	TGTGCCAGCAGCCTTACCCCCGGGACAGGGGATTTGGGACTGTTTTTT	CASSLTPGTGDLGLFF
TRBV7-2	few	TRBJ1-5	-	TGTGCCAGCAGCTGCACGGCCAACGGAAGCAATCAGCCCCAGCATTTT	CASSCTANGSNQPQHF
TRBV5-1	few	TRBJ2-7	TRBD2	TGCGCCAGCAGCTCTACAGCGGGGGGGTTCTACGAGCAGTACTTC	CASSSTAGGFYEQYF